These 31 T cell receptor beta chains were sequenced from one sample in a study of technical replicates of blood from several donors. Assay: immunoSEQ multiplex PCR; the TCRdb copy retains only in-frame clones and omits some. The profile shows some 80,000 clones, about 96% of them singletons. Sequencing was performed on T cells isolated from PBMCs. These receptors originate from a human donor in good health.

The J gene is TRBJ2-7, the V gene TRBV7-3; 7 bases align to TRBD1. The germline CDR1 and CDR2 sequences are SGHTA and FQGTGA. The CDR3 sequence is 14 residues long. J lost 3 bases, V lost 6 bases, and 8 bases had no gene match. In DNA form, the CDR3 reads TGTGCCAGCAGGTCGACAGGGAGCAGCTACGAGCAGTACTTC. Protein sequence: CASRSTGSSYEQYF.

The chain couples TRBV7-2 to TRBJ2-4, with D possibly matching TRBD1 (6 bases). This CDR3 has 12 amino acids. V was trimmed by 6 bases and J by 9 bases, leaving 12 bases between them. Germline assignment: CDR1 SGHTA and CDR2 FQGNSA. CDR3 protein: CASSAGATIQYF. In nucleotides, the CDR3 is TGTGCCAGCAGTGCAGGGGCAACCATTCAGTACTTC.

This chain connects TRBV30 to TRBJ2-2; 10 bases match TRBD2. There are 16 residues in the CDR3. Trimming cost V 0 bases and J 5 bases; bases outside gene matches: 6. Germline-derived CDR1 and CDR2 are GTSNPN and SVGIG (reference sequence). CDR3 residues: CAWSVGAGLATGELFF. For the CDR3, the DNA is TGTGCCTGGAGTGTAGGGGCGGGACTAGCGACCGGGGAGCTGTTTTTT.

The chain has TRBV30 and TRBJ1-4; 10 nucleotides align to TRBD1. In germline, CDR1 is GTSNPN, CDR2 SVGIG (reference sequence). Trimming cost V 1 base and J 8 bases; bases outside gene matches: 1. The CDR3 sequence is 13 residues long. This CDR3 reads CAWSGTGGEKLFF. The CDR3 region has the DNA TGTGCCTGGAGTGGGACAGGGGGGGAAAAACTGTTTTTT.

The CDR3 region has the DNA TGCAGCGTTGCCGCGCTTGAAGCTTTCTTT. It codes for CSVAALEAFF. This chain joins TRBV29-1 and TRBJ1-1; D ambiguous. This CDR3 spans 10 amino acids. V was cut by 4 bases and J by 7 bases, with 7 bases left in between. CDR1 SQVTM and CDR2 ANQGSEA come from the germline V gene.

V gene TRBV27 combines with J gene TRBJ1-1; 8 nucleotides match TRBD1. This CDR3 is 16 amino acids long. Losses at the gene ends were 6 bases for V and 1 base for J; bases not matched to a gene: 10. Germline CDR1 is MNHEY and CDR2 is SMNVEV (reference sequence). The CDR3 region is CASRSLVGQGNTEAFF. The CDR3 nucleotides are TGTGCCAGCAGATCCCTCGTAGGACAGGGGAACACTGAAGCTTTCTTT.

The chain joins TRBV5-1 to TRBJ1-2; 7 nucleotides agree with TRBD1. The CDR3 has 13 amino acids. J gave up 7 bases and V 5 bases, and 8 bases lay outside the gene matches. Germline CDR1 SGHRS, CDR2 YFSETQ. CDR3 protein: CASRGQVQGGYTF. CDR3 nucleotide sequence: TGCGCCAGCAGAGGACAGGTCCAGGGTGGCTACACCTTC. The full variable domain, in which reference TRBV5-1 and TRBJ1-2 provide the parts outside the CDR3, is KAGVTQTPRYLIKTRGQQVTLSCSPISGHRSVSWYQQTPGQGLQFLFEYFSETQRNKGNFPGRFSGRQFSNSRSEMNVSTLELGDSALYLCASRGQVQGGYTFGSGTRLTVV.

This chain links TRBV6-1 with TRBJ2-2; TRBD1 matches at 10 bases. Trimming removed 1 base from V and 13 bases from J; junction bases left unmatched: 12. This CDR3 comprises 16 residues. Germline CDR1 and CDR2: MNHNS and SASEGT. The CDR3 spells CASSEVLLGQGSVLFF. DNA for the CDR3: TGTGCCAGCAGTGAAGTTCTGTTGGGACAGGGGAGCGTGCTGTTTTTT.

The rearrangement joins TRBV7-3 to TRBJ2-3; tentatively, D is TRBD2 (5 bases). This CDR3 has 15 amino acids. Germline-derived CDR1 and CDR2 are SGHTA and FQGTGA. V dropped 9 bases and J dropped 0 bases, with 16 bases sitting between them. CDR3 DNA sequence: TGTGCCAGTAAGGAGGACCCTGGGAGCACAGATACGCAGTATTTT. It yields the protein CASKEDPGSTDTQYF.

This rearrangement joins TRBV5-1 to TRBJ2-7; tentative D call: TRBD1 (5 bases). The germline CDR1 and CDR2 sequences are SGHRS and YFSETQ. The CDR3 sequence is 14 residues long. Trimming cost V 4 bases and J 1 base, with 12 bases left between them. This chain's CDR3 is CASSDGHGSYEQYF. The CDR3 DNA reads as TGCGCCAGCAGCGACGGACACGGGTCCTACGAGCAGTACTTC.

This sequence joins TRBV4-2 and TRBJ2-7, with TRBD1 matching 11 bases. The CDR3 is 17 residues long. Losses at the gene ends were 2 bases for V and 6 bases for J; bases not matched to a gene: 12. CDR1 is LGHNA and CDR2 is YNFKEQ in the germline V gene. The CDR3 loop reads CASSQLPSGTGGAEQYF. The CDR3 nucleotides read TGTGCCAGCAGCCAACTGCCGTCCGGGACAGGGGGTGCCGAGCAGTACTTC.

This sequence joins TRBV19 and TRBJ1-4; tentatively, D is TRBD1 (5 bases). Germline V gives CDR1 LNHDA, CDR2 SQIVND (reference sequence). The CDR3 totals 16 residues. The V and J ends lost 2 bases and 6 bases respectively, with 16 bases between them. CDR3: CASSIKPGGIDEKLFF. DNA of the CDR3: TGTGCCAGTAGTATAAAGCCCGGGGGGATTGATGAAAAACTGTTTTTT.

The rearrangement uses TRBV29-1 and TRBJ2-7, with D possibly being TRBD2 (5 bases). Germline lookup yields CDR1 SQVTM and CDR2 ANQGSEA. V lost 3 bases, J lost 5 bases, and 8 bases lay in between. The CDR3 totals 11 residues. The CDR3 bases are TGCAGCGTTGACGAGGGCCACGAGCAGTACTTC. It specifies CSVDEGHEQYF.

This chain joins TRBV7-9 and TRBJ1-2; 7 nucleotides agree with TRBD1. The CDR3 totals 15 residues. The J segment lost 4 bases and the V segment lost 5 bases, leaving 10 bases of the junction unmatched. CDR1 and CDR2 from the germline V gene are SEHNR and FQNEAQ (reference sequence). CDR3 DNA sequence: TGTGCCAGCAGCCAAGGACCGGGACAGACCTATGGCTACACCTTC. It translates to CASSQGPGQTYGYTF.

DNA of the CDR3: TGCAGCGTTCCCCCTAGCGGATCCTACAATGAGCAGTTCTTC. It encodes CSVPPSGSYNEQFF. This rearrangement joins TRBV29-1 to TRBJ2-1; 7 bases are a match to TRBD2. Germline trimming cut 5 bases from V and 1 base from J; bases unmatched to any gene: 5. In germline, CDR1 is SQVTM, CDR2 ANQGSEA. This CDR3 is 14 amino acids long.

The sample holds one count of this clone. The V gene is TRBV10-3, the J gene TRBJ2-7, with D perhaps matching TRBD1 (5 bases). CDR1 is ENHRY, CDR2 SYGVKD, per germline. CDR3 size: 10 residues. Between the trimmed V and J ends, which lost 9 bases and 7 bases, there was a span of 10 bases. DNA for the CDR3: TGTGCCATAGGGGATCGGGAGCAGTACTTC. Translated, it gives CAIGDREQYF.

CDR3 sequence: CASSRQGWESDTQYF. CDR3 coding DNA: TGTGCCAGCAGCCGACAGGGGTGGGAGTCAGATACGCAGTATTTT. This sequence joins TRBV5-4 and TRBJ2-3, with 8 bases fitting TRBD1. V lost 4 bases and J lost 4; bases outside the gene matches: 8. CDR3 length: 15 residues. The germline CDR1 and CDR2 sequences are SGHNT and YYREEE (reference sequence).

The rearrangement joins TRBV2 to TRBJ2-1, with 11 nucleotides matching TRBD2. The CDR3 contains 19 residues. Germline assignment: CDR1 SNHLY and CDR2 FYNNEI. J was trimmed by 8 bases and V by 5 bases; bases with no gene match: 20. The DNA of the CDR3 is TGTGCCAGCAGTCCAACCCACCGACTAGCGGGATATAAATCGGATGAGCAGTTCTTC. Translating it yields CASSPTHRLAGYKSDEQFF.

The chain couples TRBV7-9 to TRBJ1-1; a weak D match, TRBD1 (5 bases). Germline V gene sequence: CDR1 SEHNR, CDR2 FQNEAQ (reference sequence). The CDR3 covers 11 residues. Trimming cost V 7 bases and J 6 bases, with 9 bases left between them. Here the CDR3 reads CASTGSPEAFF. The CDR3 nucleotides are TGTGCCAGCACAGGGTCACCTGAAGCTTTCTTT.

The CDR3 protein is CASSQTAGVSSYNEQFF. DNA for the CDR3: TGCGCCAGCAGCCAAACCGCTGGAGTTAGCTCCTACAATGAGCAGTTCTTC. This rearrangement joins TRBV4-1 to TRBJ2-1; D unresolved. Germline CDR1 MGHRA, CDR2 YSYEKL. The ends were cut back, 2 bases at V and 0 bases at J, with 14 bases in the middle. The CDR3 has 17 amino acids.

V gene TRBV10-1 combines with J gene TRBJ1-1; D ambiguous. CDR3 length: 13 amino acids. From germline, CDR1 is WNHNN and CDR2 SYGVQD (reference sequence). The V and J ends lost 0 bases and 4 bases respectively, with 6 bases between them. This CDR3 reads CASSESQVTEAFF. CDR3 DNA sequence: TGCGCCAGCAGTGAGTCCCAGGTCACTGAAGCTTTCTTT.

The rearrangement uses TRBV14 and TRBJ2-1, with 13 positions matching TRBD2. The CDR3 has 14 amino acids. CDR1 is SGHDN and CDR2 is FVKESK in the germline V gene. Unmatched junction bases numbered 4, after V lost 4 bases and J lost 10 bases. CDR3 sequence: CASSLTSGRDEQFF. For the CDR3, the DNA is TGTGCCAGCAGCCTCACTAGCGGGAGGGACGAGCAGTTCTTC.

V and J are TRBV5-1 and TRBJ2-7, with 10 nucleotides matching TRBD2. Trimming took 6 bases from V and 4 from J; bases not matched to a gene: 7. This CDR3 has 14 amino acids. The germline V gene has CDR1 SGHRS and CDR2 YFSETQ. CDR3 bases: TGCGCCAGCACCCGGACTAGCGGAGATTACGAGCAGTACTTC. This translates into CASTRTSGDYEQYF.

This rearrangement joins TRBV21-1 to TRBJ2-2; the table names TRBD1, a call not compared with the DNA. TRBV21-1 is marked as a pseudogene. The CDR3 is 15 residues long. CDR3 sequence reads: CASGDREFFTGELFF. CDR3 nucleotide sequence: TGTGCCAGCGGGGACAGGGAGTTTTTCACCGGGGAGCTGTTTTTT.

CDR3 in amino acids: CASSVGGDTQYF. Here the CDR3 DNA reads TGTGCCAGCAGCGTAGGAGGGGATACGCAGTATTTT. The gene calls are TRBV9 and TRBJ2-3, with D possibly being TRBD2 (5 bases). The germline gives CDR1 SGDLS, CDR2 YYNGEE. The CDR3 totals 12 residues. With 0 bases removed from V and 6 bases from J, the gap between germline ends came to 5 bases.

CDR3 sequence (DNA): TGTGCCAGCAGCACACGACGTCGACTAGCGGGATCAAGCGAGCAGTACTTC. It yields the protein CASSTRRRLAGSSEQYF. The chain recombines TRBV13 with TRBJ2-7; 11 bases match TRBD2. The CDR3 is made up of 17 amino acids. The trim removed 5 bases at V and 6 bases at J, leaving 15 bases unmatched. Germline V gene data show CDR1 as PRHDT and CDR2 as FYEKMQ (reference sequence).

J is TRBJ2-1 and V is TRBV28, with TRBD2 matching over 11 bases. The V gene end was trimmed by 6 bases and the J gene end by 3 bases; junction bases not matched to a gene: 7. The CDR3 is made up of 16 amino acids. Germline V gene sequence: CDR1 MDHEN, CDR2 SYDVKM. For the CDR3, the DNA is TGTGCCAGCAGCCAACTAGCGGGAGTGGACTACAATGAGCAGTTCTTC. It encodes CASSQLAGVDYNEQFF.

The J gene is TRBJ2-3, the V gene TRBV28; perhaps TRBD2 as D (6 bases). Trimming pared 11 bases from V and 0 bases from J, leaving 12 bases between. Germline V gene lookup returns CDR1 MDHEN and CDR2 SYDVKM. The CDR3 consists of 13 residues. The CDR3 DNA is TGTGCCTGCGGGACGGTCAGCACAGATACGCAGTATTTT. Translating it yields CACGTVSTDTQYF.

This chain joins TRBV30 and TRBJ2-1, with 10 positions matching TRBD2. Germline CDR1 GTSNPN, CDR2 SVGIG (reference sequence). Germline trimming cut 5 bases from V and 8 bases from J; bases unmatched to any gene: 3. The CDR3 is made up of 12 amino acids. CDR3 protein: CAWGAGGDEQFF. The CDR3 nucleotides read TGTGCCTGGGGAGCGGGAGGGGATGAGCAGTTCTTC.

Only one count was recorded for this clone. V and J are TRBV5-1 and TRBJ2-5; 9 bases map to TRBD2. The CDR3 is 15 residues long. CDR1 is SGHRS, CDR2 YFSETQ, per germline. V dropped 1 base and J dropped 4; count of bases not matched to a gene: 5. The CDR3 region has the DNA TGCGCCAGCAGCTTGTATGCTAGCGGGATAGAGACCCAGTACTTC. Its protein product is CASSLYASGIETQYF. Complete variable domain (other parts from reference TRBV5-1 and TRBJ2-5): KAGVTQTPRYLIKTRGQQVTLSCSPISGHRSVSWYQQTPGQGLQFLFEYFSETQRNKGNFPGRFSGRQFSNSRSEMNVSTLELGDSALYLCASSLYASGIETQYFGPGTRLLVL.

This clone showed up just a few times. The junction shows a germline mismatch at one end, possibly a read error. The chain combines TRBV7-7 with TRBJ2-1; TRBD2 aligns across 9 bases. The germline V gene encodes CDR1 SSHAT and CDR2 FNYEAQ (reference sequence). The CDR3 contains 19 residues. CDR3 residues: CASSLEVAGVTGFYNEQFF. The CDR3 DNA is TGTGCTAGCAGCTTAGAAGTAGCGGGGGTCACGGGGTTTTACAATGAGCAGTTCTTC.